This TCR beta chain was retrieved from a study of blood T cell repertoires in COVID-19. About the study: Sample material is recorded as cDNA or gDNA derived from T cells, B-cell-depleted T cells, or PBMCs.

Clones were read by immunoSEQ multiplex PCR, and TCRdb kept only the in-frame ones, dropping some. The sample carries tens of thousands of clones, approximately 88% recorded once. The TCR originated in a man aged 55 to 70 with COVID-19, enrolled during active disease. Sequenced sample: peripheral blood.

The CDR3 reads CASSLTSIAGEQFF. CDR3 coding DNA: TGTGCCAGCAGCCTCACGTCGATCGCGGGTGAGCAGTTCTTC. The genes are TRBV7-3 and TRBJ2-1; D possibly corresponds to TRBD2 (5 bases). With 5 bases removed from V and 9 bases from J, the gap between germline ends came to 17 bases. The CDR3 has 14 residues. CDR1 and CDR2 from the germline V gene are SGHTA and FQGTGA. Full variable domain (outside the CDR3, taken from reference TRBV7-3 and TRBJ2-1): GAGVSQTPSNKVTEKGKYVELRCDPISGHTALYWYRQSLGQGPEFLIYFQGTGAADDSGLPNDRFFAVRPEGSVSTLKIQRTERGDSAVYLCASSLTSIAGEQFFGPGTRLTVL.